This TCR beta chain was observed in a study of cytomegalovirus exposure and HLA in healthy donors. The CDR3 contains 14 residues. Germline-derived CDR1 and CDR2 are MDHEN and SYDVKM. The V end was cut by 6 bases, the J end by 2 bases, with 13 bases between. Primers included in the PCR were 60 Vbeta and 13 Jbeta primers. Original data processing: Per a later analysis, the number of unique TCR beta chains was about 80 million, of which about 11 million were shared. Repertoires were generated with immunoSEQ multiplex PCR, while TCRdb's copy carries only in-frame clones and drops some. Clonal size and the V and J genes are those of that table, whereas D and trimming came from the DNA. The sample contains approximately 52,000 clones, 65% to 80% of which appear only once.

Sequencing input: PBMCs. J is TRBJ1-2 and V is TRBV28; no definite D call. The TCR originated in a female donor in good health and CMV-seronegative. CDR3 amino acids: CASRLSGGNYGYTF. The CDR3 region has the DNA TGTGCCAGCAGGCTATCCGGAGGAAACTATGGCTACACCTTC.